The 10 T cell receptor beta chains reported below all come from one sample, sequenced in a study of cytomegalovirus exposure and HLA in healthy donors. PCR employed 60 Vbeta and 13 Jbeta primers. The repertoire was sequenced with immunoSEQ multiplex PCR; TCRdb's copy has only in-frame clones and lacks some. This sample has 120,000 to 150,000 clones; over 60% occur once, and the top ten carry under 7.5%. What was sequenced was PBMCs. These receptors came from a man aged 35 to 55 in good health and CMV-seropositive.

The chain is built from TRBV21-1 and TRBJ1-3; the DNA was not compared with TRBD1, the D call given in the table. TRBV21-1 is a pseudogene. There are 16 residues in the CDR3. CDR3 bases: TGTGCCAGCAGCAAAGTATCAAGGACAGTCGTAAACACCATATATTTT. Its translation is CASSKVSRTVVNTIYF.

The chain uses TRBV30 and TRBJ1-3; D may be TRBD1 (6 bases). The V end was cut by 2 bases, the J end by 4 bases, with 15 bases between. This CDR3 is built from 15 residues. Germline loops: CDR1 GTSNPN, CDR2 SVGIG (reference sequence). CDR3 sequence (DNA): TGTGCCTGGAGTTCCGGACAGACTAAAGGAAACACCATATATTTT. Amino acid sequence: CAWSSGQTKGNTIYF.

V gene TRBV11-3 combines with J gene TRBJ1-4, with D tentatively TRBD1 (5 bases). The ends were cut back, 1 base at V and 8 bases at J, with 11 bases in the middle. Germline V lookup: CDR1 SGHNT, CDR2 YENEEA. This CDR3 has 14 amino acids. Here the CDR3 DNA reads TGTGCCAGCAGCTTAGCGTCAGGGAGGGAAAAACTGTTTTTT. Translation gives CASSLASGREKLFF.

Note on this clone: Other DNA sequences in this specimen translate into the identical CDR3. As DNA, the CDR3 is TGTGCCAGCAGCGTCGGGTCGATCAATGAGCAGTTCTTC. Translation: CASSVGSINEQFF. V usage is TRBV9 and J usage is TRBJ2-1; D call uncertain. The V gene's germline CDR1 is SGDLS and CDR2 YYNGEE. This CDR3 has 13 amino acids. Trimming pared 2 bases from V and 6 bases from J, leaving 9 bases between.

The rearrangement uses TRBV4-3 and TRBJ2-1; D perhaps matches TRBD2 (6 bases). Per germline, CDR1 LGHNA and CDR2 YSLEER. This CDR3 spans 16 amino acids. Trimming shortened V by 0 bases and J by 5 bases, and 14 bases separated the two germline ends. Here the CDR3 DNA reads TGCGCCAGCAGCCAAGATGCCCCTAGCGCAGACAATGAGCAGTTCTTC. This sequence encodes CASSQDAPSADNEQFF.

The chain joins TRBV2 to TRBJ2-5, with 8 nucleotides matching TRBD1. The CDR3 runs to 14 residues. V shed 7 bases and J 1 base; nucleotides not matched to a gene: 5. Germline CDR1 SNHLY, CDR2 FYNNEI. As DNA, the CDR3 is TGTGCCAGCACCAAAGACAGGGGCCAAGAGACCCAGTACTTC. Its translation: CASTKDRGQETQYF.

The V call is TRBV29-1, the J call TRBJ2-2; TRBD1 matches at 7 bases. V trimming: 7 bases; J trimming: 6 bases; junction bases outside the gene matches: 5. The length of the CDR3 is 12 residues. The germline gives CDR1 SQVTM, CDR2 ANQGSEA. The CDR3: CSALQGPGELFF. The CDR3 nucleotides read TGCAGCGCCCTACAGGGGCCCGGGGAGCTGTTTTTT.

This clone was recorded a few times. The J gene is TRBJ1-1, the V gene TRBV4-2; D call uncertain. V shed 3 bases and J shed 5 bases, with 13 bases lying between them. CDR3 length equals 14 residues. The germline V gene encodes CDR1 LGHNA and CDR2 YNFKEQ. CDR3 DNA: TGTGCCAGCAGCCAGGAAGCGGTTGGGACTGAAGCTTTCTTT. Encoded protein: CASSQEAVGTEAFF.

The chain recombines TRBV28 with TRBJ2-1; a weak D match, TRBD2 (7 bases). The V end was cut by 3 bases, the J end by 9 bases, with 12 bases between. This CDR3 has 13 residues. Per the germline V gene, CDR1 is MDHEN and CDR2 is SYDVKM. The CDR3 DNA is TGTGCCAGCAGTTTCTTGGCGGGGGCTGAGCAGTTCTTC. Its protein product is CASSFLAGAEQFF.

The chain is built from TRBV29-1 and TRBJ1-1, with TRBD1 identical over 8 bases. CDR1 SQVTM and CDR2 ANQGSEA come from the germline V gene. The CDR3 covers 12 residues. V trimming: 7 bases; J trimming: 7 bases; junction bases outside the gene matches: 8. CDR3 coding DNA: TGCAGCGGGCTGGGACAGGAGTTTGAAGCTTTCTTT. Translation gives CSGLGQEFEAFF.